This note documents a single T cell receptor beta chain sequence. The entry originates in a study of untreated major depressive disorder. The data were produced by immunoSEQ multiplex PCR, yet TCRdb's version contains in-frame clones alone and is incomplete. The table has around 20,000 clones, around 93% seen once. The CDR3 sequence is 14 residues long. From germline, CDR1 is MNHEY and CDR2 SVGAGI. The V gene end was trimmed by 6 bases and the J gene end by 3 bases; junction bases not matched to a gene: 7. The sequencing sample was made of CD4+ T cells from PBMCs. This TCR came from a man aged 25 to 40 in good health. The J gene is TRBJ1-2, the V gene TRBV6-5; TRBD1 agrees at 7 bases. For the CDR3, the DNA is TGTGCCAGCAGCCGACAGGGCCGGGACTATGGCTACACCTTC. This codes for CASSRQGRDYGYTF.